This TCR beta chain was observed in a study of tumor-infiltrating lymphocytes in primary liver carcinoma. Overall study context: Samples yielded about 3.65 to 7.13 million productive TCRbeta reads, similar across tissue types. Study conclusions and caveats: A significantly higher top-250-clone fraction was found in tumors than in blood (p = 0.039).

Production of TCR beta cDNA used around 0.45 ug total RNA together with a constant-region primer. Generation of the TCR beta libraries relied on three nested multiplex PCR rounds using slightly modified ARM-PCR. Use of TRBV1-TRBV30 forward primers with a C-beta reverse primer characterized the first two PCR rounds, which lasted around 10 cycles each. TCRdb reprocessed the multiplex PCR reads via MiXCR and lists one record per CDR3 protein. The sample consists of tens of thousands of distinct CDR3 sequences, roughly four fifths of them appearing once. From about 19-30 mg of unsorted bulk tissue, DNA and RNA were co-extracted together. For each tumor, five separate regions were sampled. A word on this clonotype: Antigen specificity is unknown. Germline is not matched at one junction end, which may reflect a read error.

The CDR3 spans 17 residues. Germline CDR1 reads SGHKS; CDR2 reads YYEKEE (reference sequence). This chain connects TRBV5-5 to TRBJ2-3; TRBD2 aligns across 14 bases. This receptor was identified in a middle-aged man with primary liver carcinoma and hepatitis B virus infection. The sequenced sample consisted of liver tumor tissue from sampling region 4. Subset indicated: tumor region T4, right-lateral pole. DNA for the CDR3: TGTGCCAGCAACCCGACCGGGACTAGCGGGAGTGGAGATACGCAATATTTT. As protein: CASNPTGTSGSGDTQYF.